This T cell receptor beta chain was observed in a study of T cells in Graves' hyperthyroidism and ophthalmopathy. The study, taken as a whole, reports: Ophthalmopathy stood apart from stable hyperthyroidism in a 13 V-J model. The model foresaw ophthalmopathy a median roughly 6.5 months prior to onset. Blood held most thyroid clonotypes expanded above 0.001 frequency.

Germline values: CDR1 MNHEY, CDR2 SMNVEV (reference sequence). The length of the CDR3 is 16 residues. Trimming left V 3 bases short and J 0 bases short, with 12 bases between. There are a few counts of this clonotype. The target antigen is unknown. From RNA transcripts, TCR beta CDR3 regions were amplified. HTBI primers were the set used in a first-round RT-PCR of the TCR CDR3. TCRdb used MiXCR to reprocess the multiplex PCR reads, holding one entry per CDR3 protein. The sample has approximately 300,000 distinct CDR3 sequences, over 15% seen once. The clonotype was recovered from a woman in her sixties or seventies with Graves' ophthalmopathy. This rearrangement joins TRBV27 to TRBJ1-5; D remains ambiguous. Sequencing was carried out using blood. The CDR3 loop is CASSFLGGDSNQPQHF. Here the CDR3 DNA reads TGTGCCAGCAGTTTTTTGGGAGGCGATAGCAATCAGCCCCAGCATTTT.